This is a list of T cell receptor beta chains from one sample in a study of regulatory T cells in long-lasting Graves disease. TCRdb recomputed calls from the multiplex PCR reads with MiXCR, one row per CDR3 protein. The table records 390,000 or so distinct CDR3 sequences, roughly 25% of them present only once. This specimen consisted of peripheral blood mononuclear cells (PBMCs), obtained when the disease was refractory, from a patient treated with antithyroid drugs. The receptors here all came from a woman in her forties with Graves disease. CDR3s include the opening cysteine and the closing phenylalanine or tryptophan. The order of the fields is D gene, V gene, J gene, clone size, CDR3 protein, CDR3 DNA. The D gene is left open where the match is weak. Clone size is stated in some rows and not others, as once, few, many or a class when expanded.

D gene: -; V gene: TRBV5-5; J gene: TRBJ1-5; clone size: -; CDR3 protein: CASSPGDRLSNQPQHF; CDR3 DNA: TGTGCCAGCAGCCCCGGTGACAGACTAAGCAATCAGCCCCAGCATTTT
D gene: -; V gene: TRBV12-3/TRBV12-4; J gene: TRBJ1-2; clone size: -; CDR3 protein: CASSLDRAKKTNYGYTF; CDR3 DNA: TGTGCCAGCAGTTTAGACAGGGCCAAAAAAACTAACTATGGCTACACCTTC
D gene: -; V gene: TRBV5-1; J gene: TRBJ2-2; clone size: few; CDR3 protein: CASSLVYLARTGELFF; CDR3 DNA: TGCGCCAGCAGCTTGGTGTATCTAGCGAGAACCGGGGAGCTGTTTTTT
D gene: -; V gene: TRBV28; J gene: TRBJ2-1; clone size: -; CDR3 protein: CASEPGLTSYNEQFF; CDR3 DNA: TGTGCCAGCGAACCGGGACTGACTTCCTACAATGAGCAGTTCTTC
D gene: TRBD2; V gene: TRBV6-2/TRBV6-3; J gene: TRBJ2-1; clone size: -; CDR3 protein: CASYNPGTRAFLRLNEQFF; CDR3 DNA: TGTGCCAGTTACAACCCTGGGACTAGGGCCTTTCTCCGGTTGAATGAGCAGTTCTTC
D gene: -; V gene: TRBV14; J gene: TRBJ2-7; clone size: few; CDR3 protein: CASSQKVGPSSSYEQYF; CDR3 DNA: TGTGCCAGCAGCCAAAAGGTCGGCCCATCAAGCTCCTACGAGCAGTACTTC
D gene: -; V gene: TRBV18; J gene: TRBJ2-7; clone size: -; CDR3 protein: CASSPLQTAYEQYF; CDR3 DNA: TGTGCCAGCTCACCACTCCAAACAGCCTACGAGCAGTACTTC
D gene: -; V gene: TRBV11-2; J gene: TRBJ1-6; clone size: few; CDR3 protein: CASSFFRTALYNSPLHF; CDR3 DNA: TGTGCCAGCAGCTTTTTCCGGACAGCGCTCTATAATTCACCCCTCCACTTT
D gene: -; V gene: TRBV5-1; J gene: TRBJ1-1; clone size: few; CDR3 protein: CASRGGELMNTEAFF; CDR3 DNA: TGCGCCAGCCGGGGGGGGGAACTGATGAACACTGAAGCTTTCTTT
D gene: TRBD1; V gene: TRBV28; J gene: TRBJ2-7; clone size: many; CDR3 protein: CASSPTGISPYEQYF; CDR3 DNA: TGTGCCAGCAGTCCGACAGGGATAAGTCCCTACGAGCAGTACTTC
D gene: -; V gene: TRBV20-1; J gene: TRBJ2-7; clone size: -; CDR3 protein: CSAYTSRPGLASEQYF; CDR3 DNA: TGCAGTGCTTATACATCTCGTCCAGGTTTGGCTTCCGAGCAGTACTTC
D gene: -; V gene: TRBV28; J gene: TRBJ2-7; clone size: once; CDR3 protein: CASSLLVGDRSYEQYF; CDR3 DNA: TGTGCCAGCAGCTTACTGGTCGGAGACCGTTCCTACGAGCAGTACTTC
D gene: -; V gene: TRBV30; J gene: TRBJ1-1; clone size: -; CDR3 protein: CAWTIGSANTEAFF; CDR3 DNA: TGTGCCTGGACCATTGGGAGTGCGAACACTGAAGCTTTCTTT
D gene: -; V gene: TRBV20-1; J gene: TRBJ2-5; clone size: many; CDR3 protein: CSAREGRTQYF; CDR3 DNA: TGCAGTGCTAGAGAGGGGAGGACCCAGTACTTC
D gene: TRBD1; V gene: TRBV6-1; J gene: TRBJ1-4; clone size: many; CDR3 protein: CASSRRQGSGEKLFF; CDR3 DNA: TGTGCCAGCAGTCGTCGACAGGGAAGTGGTGAAAAACTGTTTTTT
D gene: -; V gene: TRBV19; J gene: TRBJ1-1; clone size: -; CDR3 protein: CASSGSWGATEAFF; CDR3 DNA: TGTGCCAGTTCAGGGTCTTGGGGGGCCACTGAAGCTTTCTTT